Sequencing of this T cell receptor beta chain was carried out in a study of OX40 agonist ivuxolimab in advanced cancers. Study-level information: Ivuxolimab was delivered to patients intravenously every 2 weeks at doses spanning 0.01 to 10 mg/kg. Those treated in dose escalation had hepatocellular carcinoma, melanoma, renal cell cancer or head and neck cancer. Findings and limits, study-wide: A proportion of nonresponders additionally exhibited low normalized T-cell clonal expansion.

The repertoire was sequenced with immunoSEQ multiplex PCR; TCRdb's copy has only in-frame clones and lacks some. The sample carries 45,000 to 55,000 clones, approximately 84% recorded once. Exclusion applied to patients with autoimmune disease history or systemic immunosuppression. The germline V gene has CDR1 SNHLY and CDR2 FYNNEI. The CDR3 sequence is 12 residues long. Between the trimmed V and J ends, which lost 3 bases and 8 bases, there was a span of 10 bases. A note on this clone: Its matching antigen is unknown.

The material was CD4+ or CD8+ T cells sorted from blood, obtained in a trial of the OX40 agonist ivuxolimab. The clonotype originates from an adult with an advanced solid tumor such as melanoma, head and neck, liver or kidney cancer. The chain recombines TRBV2 with TRBJ1-2, with D unresolved. The CDR3 region is CASSDWQLGYTF. CDR3 nucleotide sequence: TGTGCCAGCAGTGATTGGCAGCTAGGCTACACCTTC.